A selection of T cell receptor beta chains follows, all from one sample in a study of T cell changes during pregnancy in multiple sclerosis. This table comes from immunoSEQ multiplex PCR, and its TCRdb copy is limited to in-frame clones, with some not included. The repertoire holds tens of thousands of clones, roughly nine tenths seen once, with 0.15% to 0.25% in the top ten. The sample was CD4+ T cells from peripheral blood mononuclear cells, taken in the second trimester of pregnancy. Receptors were obtained from a female donor with multiple sclerosis, enrolled in a pregnancy study. The CDR3 runs from the conserved cysteine through the conserved F or W. For some rows the clone size is stated as once, few or many, or as a class when expanded; others skip it.

>TRBV5-5|-|TRBJ2-2
CASSGRGISTGELFF
>TRBV6-5|-|TRBJ1-2
CASSTGTGGYGYTF
>TRBV29-1|few|TRBJ1-1
CSVEEGGYTEAFF
>TRBV30|-|TRBJ2-7
CAWTRDSVYEQYF
>TRBV7-9|-|TRBJ2-1
CASSRGLAGYNEQFF
>TRBV7-2|-|TRBJ2-1
CASSLPTSNEQFF
>TRBV7-9|-|TRBJ1-2
CASSGAGTGYNGYTF
>TRBV2|-|TRBJ1-4
CASISKETGTEKLFF
>TRBV29-1|few|TRBJ2-3
CSVDPGTDTQYF
>TRBV18|-|TRBJ2-7
CASSPVGGLAVHEQYF
>TRBV5-4|-|TRBJ2-7
CASSSRDRAYEQYF
>TRBV5-6|-|TRBJ2-5
CASSSSGGARETQYF
>TRBV5-1|-|TRBJ1-6
CASSFSLQGTNSPLHF